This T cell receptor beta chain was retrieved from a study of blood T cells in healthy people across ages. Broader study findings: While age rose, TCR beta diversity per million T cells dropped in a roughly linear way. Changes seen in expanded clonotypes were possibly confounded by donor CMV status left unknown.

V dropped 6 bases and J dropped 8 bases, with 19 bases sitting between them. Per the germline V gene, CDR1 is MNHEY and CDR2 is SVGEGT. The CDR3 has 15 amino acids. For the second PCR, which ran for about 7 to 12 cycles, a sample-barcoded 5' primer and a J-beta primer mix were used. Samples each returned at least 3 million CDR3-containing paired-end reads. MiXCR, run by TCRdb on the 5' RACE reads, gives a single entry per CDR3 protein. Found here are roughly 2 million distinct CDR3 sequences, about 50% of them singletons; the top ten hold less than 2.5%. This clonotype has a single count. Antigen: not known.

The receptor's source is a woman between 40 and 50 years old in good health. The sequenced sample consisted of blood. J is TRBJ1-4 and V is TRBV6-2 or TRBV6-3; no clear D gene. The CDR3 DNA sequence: TGTGCCAGCAGCCGACAAGGACTCGACGGGGAAAAACTGTTTTTT. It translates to CASSRQGLDGEKLFF.